This paragraph reports one T cell receptor (beta chain). Its target is unknown. This sample stems from a study of T cell responses to AZD1222 COVID-19 vaccine. Study conclusions and caveats: Regions 160-218 and 743-854 dominated among vaccine-associated CD4 TCRs spanning spike.

Germline V gene sequence: CDR1 KGHDR, CDR2 SFDVKD. The J segment lost 9 bases and the V segment lost 3 bases, leaving 14 bases of the junction unmatched. The CDR3 covers 17 residues. TCRdb's copy holds only in-frame clones and misses some; the assay was immunoSEQ multiplex PCR. The data contain some 150,000 clones, roughly nine tenths of them singletons. This receptor was identified in an adult in good health. This chain connects TRBV24-1 to TRBJ2-1, with TRBD2 matching over 9 bases. The sample was peripheral blood, taken on day 0 of AZD1222 vaccination. CDR3 in DNA: TGTGCCACCAGTGATCGCAAGACTAGCGGTGCTGCGGGTGAGCAGTTCTTC. Translation gives CATSDRKTSGAAGEQFF.